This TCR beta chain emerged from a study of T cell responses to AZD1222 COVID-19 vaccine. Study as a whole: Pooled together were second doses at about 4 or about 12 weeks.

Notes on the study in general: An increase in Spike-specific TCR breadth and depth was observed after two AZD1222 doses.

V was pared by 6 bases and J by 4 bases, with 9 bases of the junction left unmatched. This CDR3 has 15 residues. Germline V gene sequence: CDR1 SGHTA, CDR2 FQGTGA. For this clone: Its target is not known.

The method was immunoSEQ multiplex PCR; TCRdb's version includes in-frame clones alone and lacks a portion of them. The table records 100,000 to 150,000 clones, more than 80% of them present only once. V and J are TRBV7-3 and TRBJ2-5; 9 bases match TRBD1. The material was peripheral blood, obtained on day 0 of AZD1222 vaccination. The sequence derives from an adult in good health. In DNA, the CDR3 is TGTGCCAGCAGTAACACAGGGGGCGTTCGAGAGACCCAGTACTTC. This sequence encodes CASSNTGGVRETQYF.